The entry below describes one T cell receptor beta chain. A much more abundant neighbour one base away suggests this may be a read error. This sample includes further DNA sequences coding for the same CDR3. The data were obtained in a study of T cell changes during pregnancy in multiple sclerosis. Profiling relied on immunoSEQ multiplex PCR, and the TCRdb table lists in-frame clones only, not all of them. The table shows about 13,000 clones, with almost 90% occurring only once. The starting material was CD8+ T cells from peripheral blood mononuclear cells, obtained after pregnancy. The receptor was isolated from a female donor in good health, enrolled as a control in a pregnancy study.

This CDR3 is CASSQGQVTYEQYF. CDR3 nucleotide sequence: TGTGCCAGCAGTCAGGGACAGGTTACCTACGAGCAGTACTTC. This sequence joins TRBV7-9 and TRBJ2-7, with 8 bases aligning to TRBD1. The germline V gene has CDR1 SEHNR and CDR2 FQNEAQ (reference sequence). This CDR3 is 14 amino acids long. V lost 6 bases, J lost 2 bases, and 6 bases stayed unmatched.